This T cell receptor (beta chain) was captured in a study of cytomegalovirus exposure and HLA in healthy donors. Study results and limitations: In a later analysis, V- and J-gene trimming of beta chains associated with a DCLRE1C missense variant, replicated independently.

The CDR3 totals 14 residues. V gave up 2 bases and J gave up 6 bases, with 14 bases separating them. CDR1 is SNHLY, CDR2 FYNNEI, per germline. Donors were nominally healthy when sampled, though unrecorded immune exposures were likely. The PCR contained 60 Vbeta and 13 Jbeta primers. Here immunoSEQ multiplex PCR was the method, and the copy in TCRdb shows in-frame clones only, minus some. Recorded here are 90,000 to 130,000 clones; the top ten clones represent under 7%. On this clone: Its specificity is unknown.

This receptor was taken from a man aged 40-55 years in good health and CMV-seropositive. Specimen: PBMCs. The rearrangement joins TRBV2 to TRBJ2-7, with a tentative D call TRBD2 (5 bases). For the CDR3, the DNA is TGTGCCAGCAGTGAAACGCGGAGGATGGCCGAGCAGTACTTC. Encoded protein: CASSETRRMAEQYF. Variable domain in full (rest from reference TRBV2 and TRBJ2-7): EPEVTQTPSHQVTQMGQEVILRCVPISNHLYFYWYRQILGQKVEFLVSFYNNEISEKSEIFDDQFSVERPDGSNFTLKIRSTKLEDSAMYFCASSETRRMAEQYFGPGTRLTVT.